Here is one T cell receptor (beta chain) with its context. This specimen comes from a study of response to subunit inactivated influenza vaccine. TCRdb reanalysed the RT-PCR reads using MiXCR and keeps one entry per CDR3 protein. The table shows 710,000 or so distinct CDR3 sequences, with 15% to 19% occurring only once. Trimming stripped 3 bases from V and 4 bases from J, with 10 bases between. There are 13 residues in the CDR3. Germline CDR1 GTSNPN, CDR2 SVGIG (reference sequence). This clonotype was sampled from a man aged 50-59 years who received an inactivated influenza vaccine. This sample comprised PBMCs from blood, obtained roughly 13 days after vaccination. The V gene is TRBV30, the J gene TRBJ1-5; D unresolved. The CDR3 bases are TGTGCCTGGAGGGGCTTGGGAAATCAGCCCCAGCATTTT. It yields the protein CAWRGLGNQPQHF.